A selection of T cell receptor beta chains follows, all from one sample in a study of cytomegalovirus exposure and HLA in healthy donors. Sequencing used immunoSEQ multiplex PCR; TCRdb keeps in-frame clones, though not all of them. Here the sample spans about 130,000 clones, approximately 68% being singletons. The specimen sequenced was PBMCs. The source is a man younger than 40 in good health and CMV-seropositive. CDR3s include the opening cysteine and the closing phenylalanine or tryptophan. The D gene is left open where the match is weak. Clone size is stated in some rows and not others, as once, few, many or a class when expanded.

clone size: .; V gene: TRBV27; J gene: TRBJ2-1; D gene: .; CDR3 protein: CASSLMSGVRNEQFF; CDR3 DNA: TGTGCCAGCAGTTTGATGTCGGGAGTCAGGAATGAGCAGTTCTTC
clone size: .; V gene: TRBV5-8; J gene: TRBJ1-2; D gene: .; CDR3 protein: CASSLLGPYGYTF; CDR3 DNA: TGTGCCAGCAGCTTGTTGGGCCCCTATGGCTACACCTTC
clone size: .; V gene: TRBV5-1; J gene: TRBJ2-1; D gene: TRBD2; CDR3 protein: CASSSGLAGVTSYNEQFF; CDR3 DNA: TGCGCCAGCAGCTCGGGACTAGCGGGAGTTACGTCCTACAATGAGCAGTTCTTC
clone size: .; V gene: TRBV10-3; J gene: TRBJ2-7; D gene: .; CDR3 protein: CAIKSGAASYEQYF; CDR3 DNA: TGTGCCATCAAGAGTGGGGCGGCCTCCTACGAGCAGTACTTC
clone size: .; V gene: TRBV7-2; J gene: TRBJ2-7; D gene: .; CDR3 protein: CASSLVAGHTYEQYF; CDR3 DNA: TGTGCCAGCAGCTTAGTCGCCGGACATACCTACGAGCAGTACTTC
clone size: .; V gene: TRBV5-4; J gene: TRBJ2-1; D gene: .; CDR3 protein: CASSLAAGEQFF; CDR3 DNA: TGTGCCAGCAGCTTGGCAGCGGGTGAGCAGTTCTTC
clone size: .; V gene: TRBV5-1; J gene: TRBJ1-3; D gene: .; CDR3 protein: CASSEAFLGSGNTIYF; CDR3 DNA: TGCGCCAGCAGCGAGGCCTTTCTAGGCTCTGGAAACACCATATATTTT
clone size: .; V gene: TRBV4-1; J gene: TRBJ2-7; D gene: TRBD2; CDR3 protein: CASSQGLPLSGSGEQYF; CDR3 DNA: TGCGCCAGCAGCCAAGGACTTCCCCTTAGCGGGAGTGGCGAGCAGTACTTC
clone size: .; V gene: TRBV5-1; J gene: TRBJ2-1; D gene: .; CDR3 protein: CASSLAGMSNEQFF; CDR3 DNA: TGCGCCAGCAGCTTGGCGGGGATGAGCAATGAGCAGTTCTTC
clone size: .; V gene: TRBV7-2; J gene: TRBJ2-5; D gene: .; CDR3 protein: CASRSDQETQYF; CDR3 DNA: TGTGCCAGCAGATCCGACCAAGAGACCCAGTACTTC
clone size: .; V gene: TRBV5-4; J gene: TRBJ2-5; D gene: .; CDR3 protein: CASSFDTVIQETQYF; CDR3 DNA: TGTGCCAGCAGCTTTGACACCGTGATCCAAGAGACCCAGTACTTC
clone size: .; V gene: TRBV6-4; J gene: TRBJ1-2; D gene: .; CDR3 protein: CASSAGVNYGYTF; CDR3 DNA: TGTGCCAGCAGTGCCGGGGTTAACTATGGCTACACCTTC
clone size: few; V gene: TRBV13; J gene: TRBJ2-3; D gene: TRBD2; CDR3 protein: CASSLGGLAGHSTDTQYF; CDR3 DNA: TGTGCCAGCAGCTTAGGGGGACTAGCGGGACACAGCACAGATACGCAGTATTTT
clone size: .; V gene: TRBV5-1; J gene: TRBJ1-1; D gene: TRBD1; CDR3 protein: CASRQQGAIDTEAFF; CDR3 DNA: TGCGCCAGCAGACAGCAGGGGGCGATCGACACTGAAGCTTTCTTT
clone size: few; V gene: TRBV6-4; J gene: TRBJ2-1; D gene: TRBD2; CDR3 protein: CASSPGLAANNEQFF; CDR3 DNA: TGTGCCAGCAGTCCGGGACTAGCGGCCAACAATGAGCAGTTCTTC
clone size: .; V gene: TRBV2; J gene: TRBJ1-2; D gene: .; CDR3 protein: CASSDPPGYNYGYTF; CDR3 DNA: TGTGCCAGCAGTGATCCCCCGGGTTATAACTATGGCTACACCTTC
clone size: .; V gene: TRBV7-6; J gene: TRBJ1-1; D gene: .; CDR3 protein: CASSAVTRTEAFF; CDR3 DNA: TGTGCCAGCAGCGCCGTAACTCGGACTGAAGCTTTCTTT
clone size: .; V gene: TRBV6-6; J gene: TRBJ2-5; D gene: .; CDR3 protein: CASQLRGGLETQYF; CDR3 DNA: TGTGCCAGTCAACTGCGGGGCGGGCTGGAGACCCAGTACTTC
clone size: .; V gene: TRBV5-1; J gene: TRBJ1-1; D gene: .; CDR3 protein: CASSPARGRDTEAFF; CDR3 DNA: TGCGCCAGCAGCCCTGCAAGGGGCAGGGACACTGAAGCTTTCTTT
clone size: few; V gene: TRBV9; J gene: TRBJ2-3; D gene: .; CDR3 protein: CASSTGTDTQYF; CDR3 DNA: TGTGCCAGCAGCACGGGCACAGATACGCAGTATTTT
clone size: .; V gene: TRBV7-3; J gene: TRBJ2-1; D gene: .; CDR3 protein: CASSSPPRQQSSYNEQFF; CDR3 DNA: TGTGCCAGCAGCTCACCACCTAGACAGCAGAGCTCCTACAATGAGCAGTTCTTC
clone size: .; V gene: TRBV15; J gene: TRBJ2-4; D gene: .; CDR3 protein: CATSRDRTGFPYF; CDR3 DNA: TGTGCCACCAGCAGAGACCGTACAGGGTTTCCGTACTTC
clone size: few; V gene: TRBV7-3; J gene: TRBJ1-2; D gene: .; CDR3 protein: CASSLDKNYGYTF; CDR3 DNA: TGTGCCAGCAGCCTCGACAAGAACTATGGCTACACCTTC
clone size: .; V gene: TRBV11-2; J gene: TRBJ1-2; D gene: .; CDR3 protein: CASSLAVEAGYGYTF; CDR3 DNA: TGTGCCAGCAGCTTAGCGGTTGAGGCTGGCTATGGCTACACCTTC
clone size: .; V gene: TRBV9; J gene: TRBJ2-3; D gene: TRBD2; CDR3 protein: CASSVDGAGGSRVGTDTQYF; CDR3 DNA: TGTGCCAGCAGCGTAGACGGAGCGGGAGGCTCTAGGGTGGGCACAGATACGCAGTATTTT